A single sample is the source of the 17 T cell receptor beta chains below, sequenced in a study of Graves' ophthalmopathy and Graves' hyperthyroidism. Amplification of TCR beta CDR3 regions used RNA transcripts. The first-round RT-PCR employed HTBI primers together with the Qiagen OneStep RT-PCR kit. A multiplex PCR was then performed as the second round. Via MiXCR, TCRdb re-called the multiplex PCR reads, giving one row per CDR3 protein. The table has 200,000 to 300,000 distinct CDR3 sequences, 40% to 50% seen once. Input material: peripheral blood. The receptors were gathered from an adult man with Graves' ophthalmopathy.

V is TRBV9 and J is TRBJ1-6, with D unclear. This CDR3 has 13 residues. Between the trimmed V and J ends, which lost 4 bases and 9 bases, there was a span of 11 bases. The germline V gene has CDR1 SGDLS and CDR2 YYNGEE. The chain's CDR3 is CASSFGWSSPLHF. The CDR3 DNA follows: TGTGCCAGCAGCTTTGGATGGAGTTCACCCCTCCACTTT.

V usage is TRBV24-1 and J usage is TRBJ2-1; D gene ambiguous. CDR1 KGHDR and CDR2 SFDVKD come from the germline V gene. The CDR3 consists of 12 residues. V dropped 1 base and J dropped 8 bases, with 5 bases sitting between them. This CDR3 reads CATSDFGDEQFF. The CDR3 nucleotides read TGTGCCACCAGTGATTTCGGCGATGAGCAGTTCTTC.

This clonotype came up once. Its ends do not fully match the called genes, so a read error is possible. The V gene is TRBV5-1, the J gene TRBJ2-5, with a weak D call TRBD1 (5 bases). From germline, CDR1 is SGHRS and CDR2 YFSETQ. This CDR3 region has 15 residues. This chain's CDR3 is CASSQEGVREETQYF. CDR3 DNA sequence: TGTGCCAGCAGCCAAGAAGGGGTCAGGGAAGAGACCCAGTACTTC. Using reference TRBV5-1 and TRBJ2-5 for the parts outside the CDR3, the full variable domain is KAGVTQTPRYLIKTRGQQVTLSCSPISGHRSVSWYQQTPGQGLQFLFEYFSETQRNKGNFPGRFSGRQFSNSRSEMNVSTLELGDSALYLCASSQEGVREETQYFGPGTRLLVL.

A remark on this clonotype: A read error may produce the germline difference seen at one junction end. V and J are TRBV10-3 and TRBJ2-7; 7 nucleotides align to TRBD1. The CDR3 contains 14 residues. Per germline, CDR1 ENHRY and CDR2 SYGVKD. The CDR3 sequence is CASSPRDSYYEQYF. CDR3 in DNA: TGTGCCAGCAGTCCCCGGGACAGCTACTACGAGCAGTACTTC.

Here the CDR3 reads CASSQSGSAQETQYF. As DNA, the CDR3 is TGTGCCAGCAGCCAATCCGGGTCGGCCCAAGAGACCCAGTACTTC. The rearrangement joins TRBV7-8 to TRBJ2-5, with unresolved D. The germline V gene encodes CDR1 SGHVS and CDR2 FQNEAQ. The CDR3 is 15 residues long. Trimming pared 5 bases from V and 1 base from J, leaving 14 bases between.

This clonotype was picked up a small number of times. The CDR3, as DNA: TGCAGTGCTAGAAGGTCGCTGGGGCTTAACACTGAAGCTTTCTTT. Protein product: CSARRSLGLNTEAFF. The chain joins TRBV20-1 to TRBJ1-1; D perhaps matches TRBD1 (5 bases). The length of the CDR3 is 15 residues. The V gene lost 2 bases and the J gene lost 2 bases, with 15 bases spanning the gap. Germline CDR1 is DFQATT and CDR2 is SNEGSKA (reference sequence).

This clonotype turned up a few times. A read error may account for a junction end that differs from germline. The rearrangement uses TRBV10-3 and TRBJ2-2; D is undetermined. The germline CDR1 and CDR2 sequences are ENHRY and SYGVKD. This CDR3 comprises 11 residues. The CDR3 nucleotides are TGTGCCAGCAGTGGTTCCCGGGAGCTGTTTTTT. Amino acids: CASSGSRELFF.

This clonotype appeared a few times. The CDR3 coding sequence is TGCAGTGCTCGCGGGGGCCTATACAATGAAAAACTGTTTTTT. It is translated as CSARGGLYNEKLFF. V and J are TRBV20-1 and TRBJ1-4, with TRBD1 as a possible D gene (6 bases). V was shortened by 5 bases and J by 5 bases, with 15 bases between the two germline ends. Per the germline V gene, CDR1 is DFQATT and CDR2 is SNEGSKA (reference sequence). The CDR3 length is 14 residues.

This sequence joins TRBV20-1 and TRBJ2-2; TRBD1 matches 9 bases. The CDR3 has 16 residues. Germline trimming cut 4 bases from V and 5 bases from J; bases unmatched to any gene: 11. Germline V gives CDR1 DFQATT, CDR2 SNEGSKA (reference sequence). The CDR3 nucleotides are TGCAGTGCTACCTCGACAGGGGGAGTAGGGACCGGGGAGCTGTTTTTT. Translation: CSATSTGGVGTGELFF.

This clonotype has a handful of counts. The CDR3 nucleotides read TGTGCCAGCAGTGAACCCCCACTAGCGGTCCAAGAGACCCAGTACTTC. Protein: CASSEPPLAVQETQYF. V and J are TRBV6-1 and TRBJ2-5; 8 bases agree with TRBD2. The germline CDR1 and CDR2 sequences are MNHNS and SASEGT. V shed 2 bases and J 1 base; nucleotides not matched to a gene: 6. This CDR3 spans 16 amino acids.

This chain uses TRBV29-1 with TRBJ1-4, with no clear D. Trimming removed 5 bases from V and 6 bases from J, with 7 bases in between. The CDR3 spans 11 residues. CDR1 is SQVTM and CDR2 is ANQGSEA in the germline V gene. CDR3 protein: CSVSEDEKLFF. DNA of the CDR3: TGCAGCGTTTCAGAGGATGAAAAACTGTTTTTT.

There are a few counts of this clonotype. The rearrangement uses TRBV7-9 and TRBJ1-2, with TRBD1 matching 8 bases. This CDR3 spans 14 amino acids. V dropped 3 bases and J dropped 2; count of bases not matched to a gene: 2. Germline-derived CDR1 and CDR2 are SEHNR and FQNEAQ (reference sequence). CDR3 bases: TGTGCCAGCAGCTTCCCAGGGGGCAACTATGGCTACACCTTC. As protein: CASSFPGGNYGYTF.

This clonotype was counted a few times. The CDR3: CSARTVNYGYTF. The CDR3 DNA sequence: TGCAGTGCTCGAACAGTGAACTATGGCTACACCTTC. The chain is built from TRBV20-1 and TRBJ1-2; D gene unclear. In germline, CDR1 is DFQATT, CDR2 SNEGSKA (reference sequence). CDR3 size: 12 residues. Trimming removed 5 bases from V and 2 bases from J, with 9 bases in between.

Details on this clonotype: This may be a read error, as it is one base from a much larger clone. This sequence joins TRBV7-9 and TRBJ1-1; D is unresolved. V gave up 5 bases and J gave up 3 bases, with 7 bases separating them. The CDR3 has 12 residues. Per the germline V gene, CDR1 is SEHNR and CDR2 is FQNEAQ (reference sequence). The DNA of the CDR3 is TGTGCCAGCAGCACCACGCACACTGAAGCTTTCTTT. This gives the protein CASSTTHTEAFF.

This clonotype was recorded many times. The chain joins TRBV7-9 to TRBJ2-2; D is uncertain. Trimming removed 9 bases at V and 4 bases at J, with 12 bases between. The CDR3 length is 13 residues. In germline, CDR1 is SEHNR, CDR2 FQNEAQ (reference sequence). CDR3 DNA sequence: TGTGCCAGTACAGCGAGTAGCACCGGGGAGCTGTTTTTT. This codes for CASTASSTGELFF. Full variable domain (missing parts from reference TRBV7-9 and TRBJ2-2): DTGVSQNPRHKITKRGQNVTFRCDPISEHNRLYWYRQTLGQGPEFLTYFQNEAQLEKSRLLSDRFSAERPKGSFSTLEIQRTEQGDSAMYLCASTASSTGELFFGEGSRLTVL.

Details on this clonotype: A read error may account for a junction end that differs from germline. This sequence joins TRBV7-8 and TRBJ2-3; 13 nucleotides align to TRBD2. The V gene's germline CDR1 is SGHVS and CDR2 FQNEAQ. The CDR3 runs 16 residues. CDR3 coding DNA: TGCGCCAGCAGCCAAGAGGGACTAGCGGGACGAGATACGCAGTATTTT. Its translation is CASSQEGLAGRDTQYF.

This chain links TRBV6-5 with TRBJ1-6; no clear D gene. Germline V lookup: CDR1 MNHEY, CDR2 SVGAGI. V dropped 0 bases and J dropped 6 bases, with 3 bases sitting between them. The CDR3 is made up of 13 amino acids. The CDR3 here is CASSYSSNSPLHF. CDR3 sequence (DNA): TGTGCCAGCAGTTACTCGTCTAATTCACCCCTCCACTTT.